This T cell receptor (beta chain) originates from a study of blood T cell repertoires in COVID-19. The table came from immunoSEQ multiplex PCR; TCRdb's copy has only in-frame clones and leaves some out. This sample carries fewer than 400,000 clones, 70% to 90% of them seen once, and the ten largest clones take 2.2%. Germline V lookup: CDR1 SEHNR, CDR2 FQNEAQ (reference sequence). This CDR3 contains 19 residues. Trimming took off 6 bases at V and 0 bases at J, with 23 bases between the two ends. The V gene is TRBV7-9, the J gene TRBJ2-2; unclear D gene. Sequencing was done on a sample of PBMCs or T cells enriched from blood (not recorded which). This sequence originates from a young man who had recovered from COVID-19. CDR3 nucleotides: TGTGCCAGCAGATCCTCGGGTCTCTTCAATGCTCCGAACACCGGGGAGCTGTTTTTT. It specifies CASRSSGLFNAPNTGELFF.